Listed here are 11 T cell receptor beta chains from one sample, sequenced in a study of neoadjuvant anti-PD-1 for oral cavity cancer. This table comes from immunoSEQ multiplex PCR, and its TCRdb copy is limited to in-frame clones, with some not included. The table shows 60,000 to 75,000 clones, with around 83% occurring only once. Sample: PBMCs, taken before nivolumab (anti-PD-1) treatment. All receptors derive from a person between 40 and 85 years old with oral cavity squamous cell carcinoma.

This clone was observed a few times. This chain links TRBV13 with TRBJ2-5; 8 nucleotides match TRBD1. V lost 4 bases and J lost 3; bases outside the gene matches: 7. The CDR3 totals 15 residues. Germline loops: CDR1 PRHDT, CDR2 FYEKMQ (reference sequence). The CDR3 loop is CASSSKKTGEETQYF. The CDR3 DNA is TGTGCCAGCAGCTCCAAAAAGACAGGGGAAGAGACCCAGTACTTC.

The V gene is TRBV7-3, the J gene TRBJ1-1; D remains ambiguous. Trimming took off 2 bases at V and 12 bases at J, with 13 bases between the two ends. Germline loops: CDR1 SGHTA, CDR2 FQGTGA. The CDR3 runs to 12 residues. The CDR3 DNA reads TGTGCCAGCAGCTTAGGCTTAGGGATGACTTTCTTT. It encodes CASSLGLGMTFF.

V is TRBV9 and J is TRBJ2-1; D gene ambiguous. CDR1 is SGDLS, CDR2 YYNGEE, per germline. This CDR3 spans 15 amino acids. V was cut by 0 bases and J by 2 bases, with 9 bases left in between. The CDR3 DNA sequence: TGTGCCAGCAGCGTAGCCCCGATGACCTACAATGAGCAGTTCTTC. This encodes CASSVAPMTYNEQFF.

V usage is TRBV11-2 and J usage is TRBJ2-3; 9 bases fit TRBD2. The CDR3 has 16 residues. The germline V gene encodes CDR1 SGHAT and CDR2 FQNNGV. J was trimmed by 2 bases and V by 5 bases; bases with no gene match: 8. The CDR3 is CASSPMVAGVTDTQYF. As DNA, the CDR3 is TGTGCCAGCAGCCCTATGGTAGCGGGGGTCACAGATACGCAGTATTTT. Looking up the rest from reference TRBV11-2 and TRBJ2-3 gives the full variable domain: EAGVAQSPRYKIIEKRQSVAFWCNPISGHATLYWYQQILGQGPKLLIQFQNNGVVDDSQLPKDRFSAERLKGVDSTLKIQPAKLEDSAVYLCASSPMVAGVTDTQYFGPGTRLTVL.

This clone was counted only a few times. The V gene is TRBV5-5, the J gene TRBJ1-4; D perhaps matches TRBD1 (5 bases). CDR3 length: 15 residues. Trimming removed 2 bases at V and 0 bases at J, with 8 bases between. Per germline, CDR1 SGHKS and CDR2 YYEKEE (reference sequence). This CDR3 reads CASSFQGTTNEKLFF. DNA for the CDR3: TGTGCCAGCAGCTTTCAGGGAACAACTAATGAAAAACTGTTTTTT.

This clone was seen just once. This chain joins TRBV29-1 and TRBJ2-3, with 9 bases aligning to TRBD2. From germline, CDR1 is SQVTM and CDR2 ANQGSEA. The CDR3 is 18 amino acids. V lost 4 bases to trimming and J lost 1 base; unmatched junction nucleotides: 15. The CDR3 bases are TGCAGCGTTGTTCCCCGGCGGGCCCTAGCGGGGCGCACAGATACGCAGTATTTT. Translation gives CSVVPRRALAGRTDTQYF.

This sequence joins TRBV10-3 and TRBJ1-1; no clear D. Germline V CDR1 and CDR2: ENHRY, SYGVKD. The ends were cut back, 6 bases at V and 3 bases at J, with 11 bases in the middle. This CDR3 contains 13 residues. CDR3 sequence: CAISGNGDTEAFF. CDR3 nucleotide sequence: TGTGCCATCAGCGGAAACGGGGACACTGAAGCTTTCTTT.

V gene TRBV30 combines with J gene TRBJ1-5; D gene unclear. Trimming shortened V by 2 bases and J by 5 bases, and 13 bases separated the two germline ends. The CDR3 is made up of 14 amino acids. Germline V gene data show CDR1 as GTSNPN and CDR2 as SVGIG (reference sequence). The CDR3 sequence is CAWSSLSVDQPQHF. DNA of the CDR3: TGTGCCTGGAGTAGCCTCTCGGTTGATCAGCCCCAGCATTTT.

J is TRBJ2-1 and V is TRBV7-9; the match to TRBD1 covers 9 bases. This CDR3 has 18 residues. J gave up 2 bases and V 3 bases, and 11 bases lay outside the gene matches. Germline V gene data show CDR1 as SEHNR and CDR2 as FQNEAQ (reference sequence). This chain's CDR3 is CASSFDRGFLGPYNEQFF. DNA for the CDR3: TGTGCCAGCAGCTTCGACAGGGGGTTCTTGGGACCCTACAATGAGCAGTTCTTC.

This clone came up once. The chain uses TRBV28 and TRBJ2-3, with D tentatively TRBD2 (5 bases). Germline V CDR1 and CDR2: MDHEN, SYDVKM. Deletions cut 7 bases from V and 1 base from J, with 18 bases between. The CDR3 sequence is 16 residues long. CDR3 amino acids: CASKPRRRRGTDTQYF. CDR3 in DNA: TGTGCCAGCAAACCCCGCAGGAGGCGCGGCACAGATACGCAGTATTTT. The complete variable domain, with remaining parts taken from reference TRBV28 and TRBJ2-3, reads DVKVTQSSRYLVKRTGEKVFLECVQDMDHENMFWYRQDPGLGLRLIYFSYDVKMKEKGDIPEGYSVSREKKERFSLILESASTNQTSMYLCASKPRRRRGTDTQYFGPGTRLTVL.

A single count supports this clone. The V gene is TRBV6-5, the J gene TRBJ2-7; no firm D call. V gave up 0 bases and J gave up 6 bases, with 9 bases separating them. The CDR3 consists of 13 residues. Germline V gene sequence: CDR1 MNHEY, CDR2 SVGAGI. The CDR3 here is CASSYSGRREQYF. The CDR3 DNA sequence: TGTGCCAGCAGTTACTCCGGCAGGCGCGAGCAGTACTTC.